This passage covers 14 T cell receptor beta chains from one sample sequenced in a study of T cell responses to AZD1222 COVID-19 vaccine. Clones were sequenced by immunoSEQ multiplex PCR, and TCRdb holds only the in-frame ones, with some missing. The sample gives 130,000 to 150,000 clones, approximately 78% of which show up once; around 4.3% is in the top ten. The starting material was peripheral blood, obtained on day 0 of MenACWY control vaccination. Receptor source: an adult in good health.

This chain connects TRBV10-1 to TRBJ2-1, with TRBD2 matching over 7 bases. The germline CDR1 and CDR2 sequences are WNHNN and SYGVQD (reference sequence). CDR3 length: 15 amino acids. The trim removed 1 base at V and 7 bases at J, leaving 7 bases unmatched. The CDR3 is CASSELGGLSNEQFF. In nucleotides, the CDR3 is TGCGCCAGCAGTGAGTTGGGGGGACTATCGAATGAGCAGTTCTTC.

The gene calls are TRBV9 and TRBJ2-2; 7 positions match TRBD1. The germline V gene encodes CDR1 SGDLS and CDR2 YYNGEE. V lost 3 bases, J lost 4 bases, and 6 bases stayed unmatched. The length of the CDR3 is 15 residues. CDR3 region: CASSAGTVATGELFF. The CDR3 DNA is TGTGCCAGCAGCGCCGGGACAGTGGCCACCGGGGAGCTGTTTTTT.

The CDR3 here is CASSHYGTVGKNIQYF. Here the CDR3 DNA reads TGTGCCAGCAGCCATTACGGGACAGTGGGCAAAAACATTCAGTACTTC. This sequence joins TRBV3-1 (or the pseudogene TRBV3-2) and TRBJ2-4; 7 bases agree with TRBD1. The CDR3 is made up of 16 amino acids. The germline V gene has CDR1 LGHDT and CDR2 YNNKEL (reference sequence). Trimming cost V 3 bases and J 3 bases; bases outside gene matches: 8.

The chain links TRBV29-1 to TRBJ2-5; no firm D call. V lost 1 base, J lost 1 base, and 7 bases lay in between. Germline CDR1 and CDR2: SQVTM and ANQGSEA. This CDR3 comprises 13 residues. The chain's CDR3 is CSVEVSTQETQYF. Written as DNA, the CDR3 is TGCAGCGTTGAAGTATCGACCCAAGAGACCCAGTACTTC.

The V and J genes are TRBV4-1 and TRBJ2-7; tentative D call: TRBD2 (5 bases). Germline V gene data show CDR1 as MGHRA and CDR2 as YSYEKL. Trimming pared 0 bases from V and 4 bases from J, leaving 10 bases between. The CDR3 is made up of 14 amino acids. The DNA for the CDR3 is TGCGCCAGCAGCCAAGATCGGGGAGCGTACGAGCAGTACTTC. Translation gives CASSQDRGAYEQYF.

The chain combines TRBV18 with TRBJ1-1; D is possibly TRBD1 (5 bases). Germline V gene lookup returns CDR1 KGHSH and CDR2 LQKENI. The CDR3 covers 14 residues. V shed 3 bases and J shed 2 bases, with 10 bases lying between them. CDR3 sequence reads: CASSPRQLNTEAFF. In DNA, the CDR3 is TGTGCCAGCTCACCGCGACAGCTAAACACTGAAGCTTTCTTT.

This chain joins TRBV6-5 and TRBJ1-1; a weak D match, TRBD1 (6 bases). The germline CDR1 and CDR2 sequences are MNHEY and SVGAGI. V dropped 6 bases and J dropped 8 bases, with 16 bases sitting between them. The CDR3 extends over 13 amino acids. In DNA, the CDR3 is TGTGCCAGCAGAGGGATTGGACAGATAGAAGCTTTCTTT. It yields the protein CASRGIGQIEAFF.

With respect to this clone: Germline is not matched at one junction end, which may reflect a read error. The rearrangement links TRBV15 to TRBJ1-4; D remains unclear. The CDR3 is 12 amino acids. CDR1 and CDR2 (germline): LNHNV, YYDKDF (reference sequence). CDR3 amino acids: CATGRRNEKLFF. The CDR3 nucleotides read TGTGCCACCGGCAGGAGGAATGAAAAACTGTTTTTT. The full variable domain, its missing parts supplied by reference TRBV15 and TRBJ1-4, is DAMVIQNPRYQVTQFGKPVTLSCSQTLNHNVMYWYQQKSSQAPKLLFHYYDKDFNNEADTPDNFQSRRPNTSFCFLDIRSPGLGDTAMYLCATGRRNEKLFFGSGTQLSVL.

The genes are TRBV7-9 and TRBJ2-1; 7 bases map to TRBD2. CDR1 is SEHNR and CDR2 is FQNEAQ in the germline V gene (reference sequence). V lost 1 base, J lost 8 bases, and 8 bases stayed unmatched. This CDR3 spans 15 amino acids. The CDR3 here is CASSLERGGRDEQFF. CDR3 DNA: TGTGCCAGCAGCTTAGAACGCGGGGGTCGAGATGAGCAGTTCTTC.

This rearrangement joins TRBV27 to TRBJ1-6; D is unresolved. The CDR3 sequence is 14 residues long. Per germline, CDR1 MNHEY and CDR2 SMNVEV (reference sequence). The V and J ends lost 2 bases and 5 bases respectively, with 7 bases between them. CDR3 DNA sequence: TGTGCCAGCAGTTTACTAGGGAATAATTCACCCCTCCACTTT. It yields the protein CASSLLGNNSPLHF.

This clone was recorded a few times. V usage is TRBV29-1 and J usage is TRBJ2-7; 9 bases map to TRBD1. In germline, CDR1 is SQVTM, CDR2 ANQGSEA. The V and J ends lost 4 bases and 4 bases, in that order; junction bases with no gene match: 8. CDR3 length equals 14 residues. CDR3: CSVAGGTGKYEQYF. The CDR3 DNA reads TGCAGCGTTGCAGGGGGGACAGGGAAATACGAGCAGTACTTC.

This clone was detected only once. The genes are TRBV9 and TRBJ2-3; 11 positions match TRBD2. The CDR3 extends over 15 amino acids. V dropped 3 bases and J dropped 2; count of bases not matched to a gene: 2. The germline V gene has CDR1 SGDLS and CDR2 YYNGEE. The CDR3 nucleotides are TGTGCCAGCAGCGCTAGCGGGGGGATCACAGATACGCAGTATTTT. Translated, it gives CASSASGGITDTQYF.

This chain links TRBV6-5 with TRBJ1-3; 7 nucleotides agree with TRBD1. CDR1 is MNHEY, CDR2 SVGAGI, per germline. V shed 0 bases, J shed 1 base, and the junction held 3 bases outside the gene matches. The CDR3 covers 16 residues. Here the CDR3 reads CASSYSTGESGNTIYF. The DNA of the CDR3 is TGTGCCAGCAGTTACTCTACAGGGGAGTCTGGAAACACCATATATTTT.

The CDR3, as DNA: TGTGCCAGCAGCTCCGGGACAGGGGGCGACTATGGCTACACCTTC. Encoded protein: CASSSGTGGDYGYTF. The chain joins TRBV7-3 to TRBJ1-2, with 12 nucleotides matching TRBD1. J gave up 3 bases and V 4 bases, and 3 bases lay outside the gene matches. Germline V gene lookup returns CDR1 SGHTA and CDR2 FQGTGA. The CDR3 extends over 15 amino acids.